This entry features one T cell receptor (beta chain) sequence. V was pared by 0 bases and J by 1 base, with 3 bases of the junction left unmatched. The length of the CDR3 is 15 residues. In germline, CDR1 is SGHNT, CDR2 YYREEE (reference sequence). Some clones are missing from TCRdb's copy, which holds only in-frame ones; the method was immunoSEQ multiplex PCR. The sample records tens of thousands of clones, roughly 85% being singletons. This record comes from a study of cytomegalovirus exposure and HLA in healthy donors. This TCR came from a man between 18 and 35 years old in good health and CMV-seropositive. Sequencing was performed on PBMCs. The genes are TRBV5-4 and TRBJ1-1, with TRBD1 matching 7 bases. CDR3 DNA sequence: TGTGCCAGCAGCTTGGACGCAGGGGGGAACACTGAAGCTTTCTTT. This encodes CASSLDAGGNTEAFF.